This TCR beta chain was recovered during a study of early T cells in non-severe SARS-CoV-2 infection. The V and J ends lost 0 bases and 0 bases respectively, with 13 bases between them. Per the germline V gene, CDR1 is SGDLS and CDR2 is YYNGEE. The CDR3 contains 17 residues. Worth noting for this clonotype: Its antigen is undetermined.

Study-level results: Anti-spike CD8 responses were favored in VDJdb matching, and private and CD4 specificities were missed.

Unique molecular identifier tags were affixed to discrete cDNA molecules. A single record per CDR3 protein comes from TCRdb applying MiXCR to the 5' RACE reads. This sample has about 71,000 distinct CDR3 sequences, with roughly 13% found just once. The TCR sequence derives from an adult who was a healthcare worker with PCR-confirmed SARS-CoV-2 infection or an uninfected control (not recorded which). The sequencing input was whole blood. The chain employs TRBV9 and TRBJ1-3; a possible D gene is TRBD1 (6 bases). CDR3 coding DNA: TGTGCCAGCAGCGTAGCGGTCAGGGGTTACTCTGGAAACACCATATATTTT. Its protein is CASSVAVRGYSGNTIYF.